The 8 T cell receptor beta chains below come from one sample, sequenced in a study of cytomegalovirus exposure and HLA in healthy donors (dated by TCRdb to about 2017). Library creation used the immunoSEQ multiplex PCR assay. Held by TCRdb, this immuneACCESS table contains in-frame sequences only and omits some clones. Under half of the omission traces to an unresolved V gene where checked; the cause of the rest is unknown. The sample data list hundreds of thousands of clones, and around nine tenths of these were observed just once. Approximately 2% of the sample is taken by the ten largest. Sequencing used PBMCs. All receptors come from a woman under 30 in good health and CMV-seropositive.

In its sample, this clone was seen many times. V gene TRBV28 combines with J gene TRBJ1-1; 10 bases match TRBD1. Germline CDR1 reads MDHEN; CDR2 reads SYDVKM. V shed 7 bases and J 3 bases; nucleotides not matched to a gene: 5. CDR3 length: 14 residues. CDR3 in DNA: TGTGCCAGCACCTGGGGGACAGGGGACACTGAAGCTTTCTTT. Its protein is CASTWGTGDTEAFF.

The CDR3 loop is CASSVRQESSYNEQFF. The CDR3 nucleotides are TGTGCCAGCAGTGTTAGACAGGAGAGCTCCTACAATGAGCAGTTCTTC. The chain has TRBV6-1 and TRBJ2-1; D perhaps matches TRBD1 (6 bases). Trimming stripped 4 bases from V and 0 bases from J, with 13 bases between. This CDR3 is built from 16 residues. CDR1 and CDR2 (germline): MNHNS, SASEGT.

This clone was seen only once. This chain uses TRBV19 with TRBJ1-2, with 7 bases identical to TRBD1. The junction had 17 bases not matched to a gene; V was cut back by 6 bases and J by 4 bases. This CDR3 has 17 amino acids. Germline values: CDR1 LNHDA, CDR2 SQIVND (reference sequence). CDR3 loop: CASSRRTGSTSGYGYTF. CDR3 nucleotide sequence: TGTGCCAGTAGCCGCAGGACAGGTTCAACTTCGGGCTATGGCTACACCTTC.

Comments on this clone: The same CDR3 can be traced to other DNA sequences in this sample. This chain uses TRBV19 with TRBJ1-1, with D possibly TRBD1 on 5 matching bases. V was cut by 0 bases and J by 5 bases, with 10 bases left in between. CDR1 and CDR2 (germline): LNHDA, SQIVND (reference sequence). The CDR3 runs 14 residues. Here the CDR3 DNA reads TGTGCCAGTAGTATAGATCCTGGGGGGACTGAAGCTTTCTTT. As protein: CASSIDPGGTEAFF.

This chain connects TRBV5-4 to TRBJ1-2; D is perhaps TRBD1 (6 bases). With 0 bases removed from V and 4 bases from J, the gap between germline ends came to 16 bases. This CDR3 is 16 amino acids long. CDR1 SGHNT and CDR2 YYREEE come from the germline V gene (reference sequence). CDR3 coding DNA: TGTGCCAGCAGCTTGGGAGGGACACACAATCCCTATGGCTACACCTTC. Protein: CASSLGGTHNPYGYTF.

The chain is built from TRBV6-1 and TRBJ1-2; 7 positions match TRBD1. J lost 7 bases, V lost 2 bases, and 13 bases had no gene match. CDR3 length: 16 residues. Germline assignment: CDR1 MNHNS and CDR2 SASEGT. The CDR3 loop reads CASSEMDRPGGRGYTF. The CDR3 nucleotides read TGTGCCAGCAGTGAAATGGACAGGCCAGGGGGTCGTGGCTACACCTTC.

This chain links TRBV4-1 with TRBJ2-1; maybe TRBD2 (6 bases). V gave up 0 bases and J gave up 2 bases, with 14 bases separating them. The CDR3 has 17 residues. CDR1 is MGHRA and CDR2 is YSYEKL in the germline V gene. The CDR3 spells CASSQDYGGGPYNEQFF. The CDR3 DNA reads TGCGCCAGCAGCCAAGATTACGGGGGAGGACCCTACAATGAGCAGTTCTTC.

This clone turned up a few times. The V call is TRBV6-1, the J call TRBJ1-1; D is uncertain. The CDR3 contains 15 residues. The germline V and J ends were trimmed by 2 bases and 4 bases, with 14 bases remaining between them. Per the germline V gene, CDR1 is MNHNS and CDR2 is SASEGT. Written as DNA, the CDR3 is TGTGCCAGCAGTGAACTCGTCGCGGGCGGCACTGAAGCTTTCTTT. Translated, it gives CASSELVAGGTEAFF.